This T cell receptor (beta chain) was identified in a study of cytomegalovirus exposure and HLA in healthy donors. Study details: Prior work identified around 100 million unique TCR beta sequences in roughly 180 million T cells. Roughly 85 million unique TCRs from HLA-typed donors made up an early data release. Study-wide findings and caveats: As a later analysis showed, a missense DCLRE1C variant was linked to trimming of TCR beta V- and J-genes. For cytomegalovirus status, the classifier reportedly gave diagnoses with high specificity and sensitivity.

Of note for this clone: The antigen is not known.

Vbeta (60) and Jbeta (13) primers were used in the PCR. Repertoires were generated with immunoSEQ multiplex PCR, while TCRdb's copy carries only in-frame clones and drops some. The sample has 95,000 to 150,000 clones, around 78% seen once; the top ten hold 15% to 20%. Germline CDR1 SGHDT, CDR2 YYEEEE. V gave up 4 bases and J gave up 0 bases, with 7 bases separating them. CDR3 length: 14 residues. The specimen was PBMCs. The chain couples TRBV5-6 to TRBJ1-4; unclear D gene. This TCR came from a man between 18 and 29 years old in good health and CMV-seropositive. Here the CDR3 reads CASSRIATNEKLFF. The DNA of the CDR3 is TGTGCCAGCAGCCGTATTGCAACTAATGAAAAACTGTTTTTT.